A single sample is the source of the 26 T cell receptor beta chains below, sequenced in a study of blood T cell repertoires in COVID-19. TCRdb's table, derived via immunoSEQ multiplex PCR, lists solely in-frame clones and lacks some. The data contain around 190,000 clones, roughly 87% of them singletons. The sample was peripheral blood. These receptor sequences come from a man between 18 and 35 years old who had recovered from COVID-19.

This clone has just one count. V gene TRBV2 combines with J gene TRBJ2-5; 8 bases fit TRBD2. Looked up from germline, CDR1 is SNHLY and CDR2 is FYNNEI. V shed 0 bases and J 4 bases; nucleotides not matched to a gene: 7. The CDR3 extends over 16 amino acids. The CDR3 DNA reads as TGTGCCAGCAGTGAAGCGGCGGCGGGGGGCTCAGAGACCCAGTACTTC. As protein: CASSEAAAGGSETQYF.

This clone was picked up one time. J is TRBJ1-1 and V is TRBV6-2 or TRBV6-3, with D possibly TRBD1 on 6 matching bases. Trimming took off 6 bases at V and 2 bases at J, with 16 bases between the two ends. This CDR3 has 15 amino acids. CDR1 is MNHEY and CDR2 is SVGEGT in the germline V gene. The CDR3, as DNA: TGTGCCAGCAGCCCTCCGGGGGGACAAAACACTGAAGCTTTCTTT. It translates to CASSPPGGQNTEAFF.

The table lists this clone with a few counts. The chain employs TRBV7-2 and TRBJ2-1; D is unresolved. The CDR3 has 14 amino acids. Germline V lookup: CDR1 SGHTA, CDR2 FQGNSA. Trimming cost V 3 bases and J 0 bases, with 6 bases left between them. The CDR3 sequence is CASSFRSSYNEQFF. CDR3 bases: TGTGCCAGCAGCTTCCGCAGCTCCTACAATGAGCAGTTCTTC.

This chain uses TRBV3-1 (or the pseudogene TRBV3-2) with TRBJ2-4, with D possibly being TRBD1 (6 bases). The germline V and J ends were trimmed by 1 base and 6 bases, with 7 bases remaining between them. CDR3 length equals 13 residues. Germline V gene data show CDR1 as LGHDT and CDR2 as YNNKEL (reference sequence). CDR3 residues: CASSQVGANIQYF. DNA of the CDR3: TGTGCCAGCAGCCAAGTGGGGGCAAACATTCAGTACTTC.

V gene TRBV7-2 combines with J gene TRBJ2-2; no definite D call. The CDR3 has 17 amino acids. Trimming shortened V by 1 base and J by 4 bases, and 16 bases separated the two germline ends. In germline, CDR1 is SGHTA, CDR2 FQGNSA. The CDR3 region is CASSLELGITPTGELFF. The CDR3 nucleotides are TGTGCCAGCAGCTTAGAGTTGGGCATTACCCCCACCGGGGAGCTGTTTTTT.

The rearrangement joins TRBV25-1 to TRBJ2-6; D is ambiguous. The germline V gene has CDR1 MGHDK and CDR2 SYGVNS. Trimming took 1 base from V and 0 from J, leaving 7 bases between them. This CDR3 region has 16 residues. The CDR3 sequence: CASSELTNSGANVLTF. Here the CDR3 DNA reads TGTGCCAGCAGTGAATTAACTAACTCTGGGGCCAACGTCCTGACTTTC.

This clone was seen just once. The V and J genes are TRBV6-5 and TRBJ2-7, with 10 bases identical to TRBD2. CDR1 is MNHEY and CDR2 is SVGAGI in the germline V gene. The length of the CDR3 is 15 residues. Trimming at V came to 9 bases and at J to 7 bases, leaving 15 bases not matched to a gene. The CDR3, as DNA: TGTGCCAGTAGAGTGGGGATAGCGGGAGGAGGGGAGCAGTACTTC. Its translation: CASRVGIAGGGEQYF.

The V and J genes are TRBV5-1 and TRBJ2-3, with unresolved D. The CDR3 loop spans 17 amino acids. The V gene's germline CDR1 is SGHRS and CDR2 YFSETQ. V was trimmed by 3 bases and J by 1 base, leaving 18 bases between them. The CDR3 sequence: CASSSTLRYLGTDTQYF. In nucleotides, the CDR3 is TGCGCCAGCAGCTCCACCCTCCGGTACCTCGGCACAGATACGCAGTATTTT. The full variable domain, completed using reference TRBV5-1 and TRBJ2-3, is KAGVTQTPRYLIKTRGQQVTLSCSPISGHRSVSWYQQTPGQGLQFLFEYFSETQRNKGNFPGRFSGRQFSNSRSEMNVSTLELGDSALYLCASSSTLRYLGTDTQYFGPGTRLTVL.

This clone occurred a few times. The rearrangement uses TRBV28 and TRBJ1-2; D perhaps matches TRBD1 (5 bases). CDR3 length: 17 amino acids. The germline V gene encodes CDR1 MDHEN and CDR2 SYDVKM. V was pared by 6 bases and J by 1 base, with 21 bases between. The CDR3 DNA sequence: TGTGCCAGCAGCCCAGGGTCGTTAGGCAGGAATAACTATGGCTACACCTTC. It yields the protein CASSPGSLGRNNYGYTF.

J is TRBJ1-1 and V is TRBV18; D gene ambiguous. Trimming pared 7 bases from V and 1 base from J, leaving 10 bases between. Germline V gene sequence: CDR1 KGHSH, CDR2 LQKENI. The CDR3 runs to 13 residues. The DNA of the CDR3 is TGTGCCAGCTTACTGTTTGAGAACACTGAAGCTTTCTTT. Translation: CASLLFENTEAFF.

The J gene is TRBJ2-3, the V gene TRBV7-9, with D perhaps matching TRBD2 (5 bases). Germline CDR1 is SEHNR and CDR2 is FQNEAQ (reference sequence). This CDR3 has 14 amino acids. V lost 10 bases and J 5 bases, leaving 19 bases between the germline ends. The CDR3 sequence is CATDPGNPRDTQYF. CDR3 DNA: TGTGCCACCGACCCCGGGAACCCAAGAGATACGCAGTATTTT. Based on the CDR3 plus reference TRBV7-9 and TRBJ2-3, the full variable domain is DTGVSQNPRHKITKRGQNVTFRCDPISEHNRLYWYRQTLGQGPEFLTYFQNEAQLEKSRLLSDRFSAERPKGSFSTLEIQRTEQGDSAMYLCATDPGNPRDTQYFGPGTRLTVL.

The gene calls are TRBV7-9 and TRBJ2-1; the match to TRBD2 covers 13 bases. This CDR3 spans 19 amino acids. Germline CDR1 reads SEHNR; CDR2 reads FQNEAQ (reference sequence). The ends lost 5 bases at V and 2 bases at J; junction bases unmatched: 12. The chain's CDR3 is CASSPTRTSGRRTYNEQFF. In DNA, the CDR3 is TGTGCCAGCAGCCCCACTAGGACTAGCGGGAGAAGGACCTACAATGAGCAGTTCTTC.

The V and J genes are TRBV28 and TRBJ1-1; possible D gene TRBD1, 5 bases. The V gene's germline CDR1 is MDHEN and CDR2 SYDVKM. The CDR3 runs to 13 residues. V was cut by 2 bases and J by 5 bases, with 9 bases left in between. The CDR3 nucleotides are TGTGCCAGCAGTTTAACAGGAAGGACTGAAGCTTTCTTT. It codes for CASSLTGRTEAFF.

The rearrangement joins TRBV3-1 (or the pseudogene TRBV3-2) to TRBJ2-7; possibly TRBD2 for D (6 bases). V lost 1 base and J lost 0, with 19 bases in between. This CDR3 comprises 18 residues. CDR1 and CDR2 from the germline V gene are LGHDT and YNNKEL (reference sequence). CDR3 nucleotides: TGTGCCAGCAGCCAAGGGATCCCTCGGGACTCTTTCTCCTACGAGCAGTACTTC. Residues: CASSQGIPRDSFSYEQYF.

The gene calls are TRBV5-4 and TRBJ2-7; D is uncertain. V lost 0 bases to trimming and J lost 4 bases, with 5 bases between them. The CDR3 loop spans 12 amino acids. Germline CDR1 reads SGHNT; CDR2 reads YYREEE (reference sequence). The CDR3 region is CASSLVGYEQYF. In DNA form, the CDR3 reads TGTGCCAGCAGCTTGGTCGGGTACGAGCAGTACTTC. Filled out from reference TRBV5-4 and TRBJ2-7, the complete variable domain reads ETGVTQSPTHLIKTRGQQVTLRCSSQSGHNTVSWYQQALGQGPQFIFQYYREEENGRGNFPPRFSGLQFPNYSSELNVNALELDDSALYLCASSLVGYEQYFGPGTRLTVT.

The genes are TRBV19 and TRBJ2-3, with 7 bases lining up with TRBD1. With 10 bases clipped from V and 5 bases from J, the junction kept 9 bases outside the gene matches. The CDR3 sequence is 13 residues long. From germline, CDR1 is LNHDA and CDR2 SQIVND (reference sequence). CDR3 sequence reads: CATTQGLEDTQYF. For the CDR3, the DNA is TGTGCCACCACACAGGGGCTCGAAGATACGCAGTATTTT.

The chain links TRBV7-6 to TRBJ1-1; TRBD1 might be the D (5 bases). The germline CDR1 and CDR2 sequences are SGHVS and FNYEAQ. V dropped 5 bases and J dropped 4 bases, with 14 bases sitting between them. The length of the CDR3 is 14 residues. The CDR3 protein is CASSPGRVGTEAFF. CDR3 DNA sequence: TGTGCCAGCAGCCCAGGGAGGGTTGGCACTGAAGCTTTCTTT.

The chain combines TRBV29-1 with TRBJ2-2; perhaps TRBD1 as D (6 bases). Trimming shortened V by 2 bases and J by 5 bases, and 15 bases separated the two germline ends. The CDR3 is 15 residues long. Germline V CDR1 and CDR2: SQVTM, ANQGSEA. This CDR3 is CSVESRGFRTGELFF. CDR3 sequence (DNA): TGCAGCGTTGAATCTAGGGGGTTTAGGACCGGGGAGCTGTTTTTT.

The CDR3 DNA is TGCGCCAGCAGCCCCGGACCCGGGGAAACCGGGGAGCTGTTTTTT. Its protein is CASSPGPGETGELFF. The chain is built from TRBV5-1 and TRBJ2-2; D is perhaps TRBD2 (5 bases). Trimming removed 4 bases at V and 5 bases at J, with 15 bases between. CDR1 and CDR2 from the germline V gene are SGHRS and YFSETQ. This CDR3 is 15 amino acids long. Based on the CDR3 plus reference TRBV5-1 and TRBJ2-2, the full variable domain is KAGVTQTPRYLIKTRGQQVTLSCSPISGHRSVSWYQQTPGQGLQFLFEYFSETQRNKGNFPGRFSGRQFSNSRSEMNVSTLELGDSALYLCASSPGPGETGELFFGEGSRLTVL.

The chain uses TRBV19 and TRBJ2-7; TRBD1 agrees at 9 bases. The CDR3 spans 15 residues. V shed 7 bases, J shed 4 bases, and the junction held 11 bases outside the gene matches. Germline lookup yields CDR1 LNHDA and CDR2 SQIVND (reference sequence). In nucleotides, the CDR3 is TGTGCCAGTAAATTCGGGACAGGGATGGGTTACGAGCAGTACTTC. This translates into CASKFGTGMGYEQYF.

This chain uses TRBV5-1 with TRBJ2-7, with 8 bases identical to TRBD2. The CDR3 covers 13 residues. Germline V lookup: CDR1 SGHRS, CDR2 YFSETQ. The junction had 8 bases not matched to a gene; V was cut back by 7 bases and J by 5 bases. The chain's CDR3 is CASARGGQDEQYF. DNA for the CDR3: TGCGCCAGCGCCCGGGGGGGCCAGGACGAGCAGTACTTC.

The V and J genes are TRBV4-1 and TRBJ2-1, with a possible D match to TRBD2 (6 bases). The CDR3 is 14 amino acids. Per the germline V gene, CDR1 is MGHRA and CDR2 is YSYEKL. V shed 3 bases and J shed 8 bases, with 14 bases lying between them. CDR3 protein: CASSQETRIYEQFF. Written as DNA, the CDR3 is TGCGCCAGCAGCCAGGAGACTAGAATCTATGAGCAGTTCTTC.

This chain links TRBV9 with TRBJ2-7, with D perhaps TRBD2 (5 bases). From germline, CDR1 is SGDLS and CDR2 YYNGEE. The CDR3 runs 12 residues. V lost 3 bases and J lost 7, with 11 bases in between. The CDR3 DNA sequence: TGTGCCAGCAGCGGGACGGGAACGGAGCAGTACTTC. The encoded protein is CASSGTGTEQYF.

This sequence joins TRBV6-2 or TRBV6-3 and TRBJ1-2, with D possibly matching TRBD1 (6 bases). This CDR3 is 15 amino acids long. Trimming cost V 2 bases and J 4 bases, with 14 bases left between them. Germline V gene lookup returns CDR1 MNHEY and CDR2 SVGEGT. CDR3 in amino acids: CASSYDQGRGYGYTF. The CDR3 nucleotides read TGTGCCAGCAGTTACGACCAGGGGAGAGGCTATGGCTACACCTTC.

The chain links TRBV24-1 to TRBJ2-3, with TRBD2 identical over 10 bases. The ends lost 10 bases at V and 6 bases at J; junction bases unmatched: 12. Germline lookup yields CDR1 KGHDR and CDR2 SFDVKD. CDR3 size: 15 residues. CDR3 residues: CATRGSGRAPDTQYF. Here the CDR3 DNA reads TGTGCCACTCGCGGGAGCGGGAGGGCCCCTGATACGCAGTATTTT.

CDR3 DNA sequence: TGTGCCAGTAGTTCTTGGACGAGACAGAGCTCCTACAATGAGCAGTTCTTC. Protein sequence: CASSSWTRQSSYNEQFF. The chain has TRBV19 and TRBJ2-1, with D tentatively TRBD1 (5 bases). Germline CDR1 LNHDA, CDR2 SQIVND (reference sequence). Deletions cut 5 bases from V and 0 bases from J, with 17 bases between. The CDR3 covers 17 residues.